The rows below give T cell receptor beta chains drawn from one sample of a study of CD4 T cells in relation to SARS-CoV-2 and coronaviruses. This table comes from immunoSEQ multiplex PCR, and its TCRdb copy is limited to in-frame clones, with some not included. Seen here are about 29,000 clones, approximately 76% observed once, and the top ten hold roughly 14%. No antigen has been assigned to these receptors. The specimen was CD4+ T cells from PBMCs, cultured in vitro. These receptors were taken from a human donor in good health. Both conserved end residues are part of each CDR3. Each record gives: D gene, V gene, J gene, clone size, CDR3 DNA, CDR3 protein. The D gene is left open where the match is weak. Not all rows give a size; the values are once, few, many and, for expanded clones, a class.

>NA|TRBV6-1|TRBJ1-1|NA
TGTGCCAGCAGTTTTCAAGGGGGGAACACTGAAGCTTTCTTT
CASSFQGGNTEAFF
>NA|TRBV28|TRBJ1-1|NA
TGTGCCAGCAGCCTCGGACACGCTGAAGCTTTCTTT
CASSLGHAEAFF
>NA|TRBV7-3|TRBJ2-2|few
TGTGCCAGCAGCTACAACACCGGGGAGCTGTTTTTT
CASSYNTGELFF
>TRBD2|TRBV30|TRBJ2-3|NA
TGTGCCTGGAGTTGGGGCCTAGCGGGAGGCACAGATACGCAGTATTTT
CAWSWGLAGGTDTQYF
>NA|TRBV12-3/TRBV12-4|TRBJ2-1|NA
TGTGCCAGCAGCGATGGTGCGAATGAGCAGTTCTTC
CASSDGANEQFF
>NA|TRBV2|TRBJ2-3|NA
TGTGCCAGCAGTTCCGGGGCCGGCACAGATACGCAGTATTTT
CASSSGAGTDTQYF
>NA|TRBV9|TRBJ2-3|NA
TGTGCCAGCAGCGTAGCGGGACTGCGCACAGATACGCAGTATTTT
CASSVAGLRTDTQYF
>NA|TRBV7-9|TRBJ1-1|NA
TGTGCCAGCAGCTTAGCCCAGTGGGGGAACACTGAAGCTTTCTTT
CASSLAQWGNTEAFF
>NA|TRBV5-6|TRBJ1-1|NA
TGTGCCAGCAGCTTGGTAAGCAGTTTTAACACTGAAGCTTTCTTT
CASSLVSSFNTEAFF
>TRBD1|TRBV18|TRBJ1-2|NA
TGTGCCAGCTCACCAGGGACAGGGGAGTATGGCTACACCTTC
CASSPGTGEYGYTF
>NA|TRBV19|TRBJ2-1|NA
TGTGCCAGTAGTATTGGCGGCGACTCCTACAATGAGCAGTTCTTC
CASSIGGDSYNEQFF
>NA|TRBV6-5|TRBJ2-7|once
TGTGCCAGCAGTATCGGGACGGTCTACGAGCAGTACTTC
CASSIGTVYEQYF
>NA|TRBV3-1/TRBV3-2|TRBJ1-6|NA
TGTGCCAGCAGCCAAGAGTCCTCGGGAGGGTCACCCCTCCACTTT
CASSQESSGGSPLHF
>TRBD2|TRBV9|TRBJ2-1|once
TGTGCCAGCAGCGTAGGCGCTAGCGGCCTCTACAATGAGCAGTTCTTC
CASSVGASGLYNEQFF
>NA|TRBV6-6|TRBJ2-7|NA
TGTGCCAGCAGTTACTCGACTGACTCCTACGAGCAGTACTTC
CASSYSTDSYEQYF